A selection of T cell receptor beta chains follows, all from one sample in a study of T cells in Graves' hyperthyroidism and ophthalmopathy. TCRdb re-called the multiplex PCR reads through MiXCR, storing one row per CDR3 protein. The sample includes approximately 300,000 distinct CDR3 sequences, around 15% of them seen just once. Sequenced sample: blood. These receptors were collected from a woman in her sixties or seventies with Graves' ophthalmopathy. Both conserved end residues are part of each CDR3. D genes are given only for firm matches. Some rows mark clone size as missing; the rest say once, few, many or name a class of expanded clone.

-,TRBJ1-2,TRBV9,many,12,TGTGCCAGCAGCGCCGACAGGTTCGGCTACACCTTC,CASSADRFGYTF
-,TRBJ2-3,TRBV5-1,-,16,TGCGCCAGCAGCCATGAAGGACGGGGTGGTATTGATACGCAGTATTTT,CASSHEGRGGIDTQYF
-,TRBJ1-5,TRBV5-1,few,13,TGCGCCAGCAGCCTGGACGCATATCAGCCCCAGCATTTT,CASSLDAYQPQHF
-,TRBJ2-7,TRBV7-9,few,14,TGTGCCAGCAGAACGGGGGGCGGTCCCTACGAGCAGTACTTC,CASRTGGGPYEQYF
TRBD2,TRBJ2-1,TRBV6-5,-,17,TGTGCCAGCAGTTACTCAACTAGCGGGGGCTTTTACAATGAGCAGTTCTTC,CASSYSTSGGFYNEQFF
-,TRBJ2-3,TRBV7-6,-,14,TGTGCCAGCAGCGCAGGACAGTTCACAGGTACGCAGTATTTT,CASSAGQFTGTQYF
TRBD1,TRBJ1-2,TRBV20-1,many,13,TGCAGTGCTCTGAGACAGGGGTTCTATGGCTACACCTTC,CSALRQGFYGYTF
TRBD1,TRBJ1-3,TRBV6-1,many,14,TGTGCCAGCAGTGCCCCGGGACAGAGGAACACCATATATTTT,CASSAPGQRNTIYF
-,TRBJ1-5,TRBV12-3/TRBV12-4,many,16,TGTGCCAGCAGTCGAACTCCCGGGATCCCCAATCAGCCCCAGCATTTT,CASSRTPGIPNQPQHF
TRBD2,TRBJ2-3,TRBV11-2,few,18,TGTGCCAGCAGCTTCGGAGGATACGGACTAGGAGCCACAGATACGCAGTATTTT,CASSFGGYGLGATDTQYF
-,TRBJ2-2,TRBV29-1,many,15,TGCAGCGTTGATGTCACGGGAACTAACACCGGGGAGCTGTTTTTT,CSVDVTGTNTGELFF
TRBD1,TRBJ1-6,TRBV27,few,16,TGTGCCAGCAGTAGTCAGTTTGACAGGGGTTATTCACCCCTCCACTTT,CASSSQFDRGYSPLHF
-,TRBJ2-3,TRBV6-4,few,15,TGTGCCAGCAGCCTAACCCGACTCGGCGGAGATACGCAGTATTTT,CASSLTRLGGDTQYF
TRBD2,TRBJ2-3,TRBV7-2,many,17,TGTGCCAGCAGCCCCTCGTGGCTAGCGGGGGCCACAGATACGCAGTATTTT,CASSPSWLAGATDTQYF
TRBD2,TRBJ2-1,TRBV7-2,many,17,TGTGCCAGCAGCTTAACGGGCGGGAGGAAGTCCTACAATGAGCAGTTCTTC,CASSLTGGRKSYNEQFF
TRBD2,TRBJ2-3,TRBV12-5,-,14,TGTGCTAGTGCTCCCGGACTAGTAACAGATACGCAGTATTTT,CASAPGLVTDTQYF
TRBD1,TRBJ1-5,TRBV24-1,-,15,TGTGCCACCAGGCCGGGACAGGGGGCGAATCAGCCCCAGCATTTT,CATRPGQGANQPQHF
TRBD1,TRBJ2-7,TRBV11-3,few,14,TGTGCCAGCAGCTCTAATGGACAGGCTGGCGAGCAGTACTTC,CASSSNGQAGEQYF
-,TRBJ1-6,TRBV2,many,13,TGTGCCAGCCACAAGACAGAAAATTCACCCCTCCACTTT,CASHKTENSPLHF
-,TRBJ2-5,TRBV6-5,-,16,TGTGCCAGCAGTTACTCTGAGTTTCAGGGCCAAGAGACCCAGTACTTC,CASSYSEFQGQETQYF
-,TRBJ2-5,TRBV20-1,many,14,TGCAGTGCTAGAGATCGGGGCAGTTCTTGGGCCCAGTACTTC,CSARDRGSSWAQYF
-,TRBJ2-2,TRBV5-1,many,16,TGCGCCAGCAGCGCAAGGGGGTACCCGAGTACCGGGGAGCTGTTTTTT,CASSARGYPSTGELFF
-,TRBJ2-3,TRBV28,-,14,-,CASSFLAGLDTQYF
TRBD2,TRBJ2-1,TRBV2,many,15,TGTGCCAGCAGTGAAGAGAGCGGGAGGGCCAATGAGCAGTTCTTC,CASSEESGRANEQFF
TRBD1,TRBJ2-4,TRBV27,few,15,TGTGCCAGCAGCGAAACCGGGACAGTCCCTAACATTCAGTACTTC,CASSETGTVPNIQYF
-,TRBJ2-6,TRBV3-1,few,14,TGTGCCAGCAGCCACAAAGCTGGGGCCAACGTCCTGACTTTC,CASSHKAGANVLTF
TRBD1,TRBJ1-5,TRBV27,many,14,TGTGCCAGCAGTTCGACAGGGGTGTTAGGGCCCCAGCATTTT,CASSSTGVLGPQHF
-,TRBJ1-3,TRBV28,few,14,TGTGCCAGCAGTTTATCCCTAACCGGGGACACCATATATTTT,CASSLSLTGDTIYF
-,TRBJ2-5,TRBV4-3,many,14,TGCGCCAGCAGCCAAGAGTATGTCCAAGAGACCCAGTACTTC,CASSQEYVQETQYF
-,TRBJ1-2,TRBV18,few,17,TGTGCCAGCTCACCACCGAGTCGGCAGACTCCTGACTATGGCTACACCTTC,CASSPPSRQTPDYGYTF
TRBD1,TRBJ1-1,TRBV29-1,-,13,TGCAGCGTTGATCCACAGGGGAGGACTGAAGCTTTCTTT,CSVDPQGRTEAFF
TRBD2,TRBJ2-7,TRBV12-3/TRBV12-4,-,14,TGTGCCAGCAGCCCTAGCGGGCGGTTATACGAGCAGTACTTC,CASSPSGRLYEQYF
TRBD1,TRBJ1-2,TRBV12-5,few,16,TGTGCTAGTGGTTTGGGGGGGACAGGGGGCCAGAATGGCTACACCTTC,CASGLGGTGGQNGYTF
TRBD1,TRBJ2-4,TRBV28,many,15,TGTGCCAGCAGTGGCTACAGGGGATACAAAAACATTCAGTACTTC,CASSGYRGYKNIQYF
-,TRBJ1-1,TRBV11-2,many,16,TGTGCCAGCAGCCCGAGGCCAGGGAGATCGAACACTGAAGCTTTCTTT,CASSPRPGRSNTEAFF
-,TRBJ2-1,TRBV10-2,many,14,TGCGCCAGCAGATCGCAGATTGAGCACAATGAGCAGTTCTTC,CASRSQIEHNEQFF